This T cell receptor (beta chain) was identified during a study of technical replicates of blood from several donors. Germline CDR1 reads SGHRS; CDR2 reads YFSETQ. V was shortened by 4 bases and J by 2 bases, with 16 bases between the two germline ends. The CDR3 covers 16 residues. Assay used: immunoSEQ multiplex PCR; TCRdb lists only in-frame clones, some missing. The table includes about 80,000 clones, roughly 98% detected once. The TCR sequence derives from a human donor in good health. The chain uses TRBV5-1 and TRBJ2-1, with D possibly TRBD2 on 5 matching bases. Sequenced sample: T cells isolated from PBMCs. CDR3 coding DNA: TGCGCCAGCAGCCCTACCCCTGGACTTGCCTACAATGAGCAGTTCTTC. It codes for CASSPTPGLAYNEQFF.